These 31 T cell receptor beta chains came from one sample sequenced in a study of blood T cell repertoires in COVID-19. The data were produced by immunoSEQ multiplex PCR, yet TCRdb's version contains in-frame clones alone and is incomplete. The data contain just over 650,000 clones, about 90% of them singletons. Sequenced input: peripheral blood. The source of these receptors is a woman between 18 and 29 years old with acute or convalescent COVID-19.

The chain uses TRBV4-3 and TRBJ1-2, with 9 bases matching TRBD1. CDR1 LGHNA and CDR2 YSLEER come from the germline V gene. J was trimmed by 1 base and V by 3 bases; bases with no gene match: 9. There are 17 residues in the CDR3. This CDR3 reads CASSHETSGQGNYGYTF. The CDR3 DNA sequence: TGCGCCAGCAGCCACGAAACGTCGGGACAGGGTAACTATGGCTACACCTTC.

The V gene is TRBV18, the J gene TRBJ1-2; unclear D gene. The CDR3 sequence is 18 residues long. V was pared by 0 bases and J by 2 bases, with 19 bases between. Germline CDR1 is KGHSH and CDR2 is LQKENI. CDR3: CASSPPRSPGSVNYGYTF. DNA for the CDR3: TGTGCCAGCTCACCACCGCGTTCTCCGGGATCGGTAAACTATGGCTACACCTTC.

The rearrangement links TRBV12-3 or TRBV12-4 to TRBJ1-2; TRBD1 agrees at 7 bases. Trimming cost V 4 bases and J 4 bases; bases outside gene matches: 3. The CDR3 covers 13 residues. CDR3 bases: TGTGCCAGCAGTTCGGGACAGTTCTATGGCTACACCTTC. Its protein is CASSSGQFYGYTF.

The chain recombines TRBV5-6 with TRBJ2-2, with D possibly being TRBD1 (6 bases). The V gene's germline CDR1 is SGHDT and CDR2 YYEEEE. The CDR3 length is 15 residues. Trimming cost V 6 bases and J 6 bases, with 18 bases left between them. Here the CDR3 DNA reads TGTGCCAGCACCCTAGACAGGAAGATCCCCGGGGAGCTGTTTTTT. Its protein product is CASTLDRKIPGELFF.

The rearrangement joins TRBV6-4 to TRBJ2-3; weak D call: TRBD1 (5 bases). This CDR3 has 15 amino acids. Germline values: CDR1 MRHNA, CDR2 SNTAGT. Trimming shortened V by 2 bases and J by 0 bases, and 9 bases separated the two germline ends. CDR3 protein: CASSDVAGSTDTQYF. CDR3 DNA: TGTGCCAGCAGTGACGTGGCAGGGAGCACAGATACGCAGTATTTT.

The chain links TRBV27 to TRBJ2-7, with 9 bases aligning to TRBD1. The CDR3 spans 13 residues. Germline V gene data show CDR1 as MNHEY and CDR2 as SMNVEV (reference sequence). The V segment lost 5 bases and the J segment 7 bases; nucleotides outside the gene matches: 6. The CDR3 protein is CASSPQGAVEQYF. CDR3 in DNA: TGTGCCAGCAGTCCACAGGGGGCGGTTGAGCAGTACTTC.

The gene calls are TRBV29-1 and TRBJ1-1, with 9 bases lining up with TRBD1. The V segment lost 2 bases and the J segment 11 bases; nucleotides outside the gene matches: 9. This CDR3 has 13 amino acids. The V gene's germline CDR1 is SQVTM and CDR2 ANQGSEA. The DNA of the CDR3 is TGCAGCGTTGAACCGCCGGGACAGGGTAAGGCTTTCTTT. Protein: CSVEPPGQGKAFF.

The count of this clone is one. The rearrangement uses TRBV27 and TRBJ2-3, with 8 bases lining up with TRBD2. Germline lookup yields CDR1 MNHEY and CDR2 SMNVEV (reference sequence). The CDR3 has 13 residues. The J segment lost 3 bases and the V segment lost 8 bases, leaving 4 bases of the junction unmatched. The CDR3 nucleotides read TGTGCCAGCGCGGGGGGAGATACAGATACGCAGTATTTT. Translating gives CASAGGDTDTQYF.

The chain joins TRBV6-5 to TRBJ1-6; TRBD1 is a possible D gene (6 bases). The CDR3 is 11 amino acids. V was pared by 7 bases and J by 9 bases, with 7 bases between. Germline CDR1 reads MNHEY; CDR2 reads SVGAGI. The CDR3 sequence is CASKGVSPLHF. Written as DNA, the CDR3 is TGTGCCAGCAAGGGGGTTTCACCCCTCCACTTT.

The gene calls are TRBV10-3 and TRBJ1-3; 7 nucleotides agree with TRBD1. This CDR3 has 15 amino acids. V gave up 5 bases and J gave up 4 bases; unmatched junction bases: 8. Germline assignment: CDR1 ENHRY and CDR2 SYGVKD. The CDR3 nucleotides read TGTGCCATCAGTCCGGGACAGAGTTCGGGAAACACCATATATTTT. This translates into CAISPGQSSGNTIYF.

The CDR3 coding sequence is TGTGCCTGGAGTCCTCCGGGGAGGACTACCTACGAGCAGTACTTC. Its translation: CAWSPPGRTTYEQYF. The chain uses TRBV30 and TRBJ2-7, with TRBD2 as a possible D gene (6 bases). V lost 2 bases to trimming and J lost 2 bases, with 16 bases between them. The CDR3 spans 15 residues. CDR1 and CDR2 from the germline V gene are GTSNPN and SVGIG (reference sequence).

This clone occurred a few times. The V and J genes are TRBV10-3 and TRBJ1-3; D unclear. Trimming shortened V by 4 bases and J by 2 bases, and 9 bases separated the two germline ends. The CDR3 consists of 14 residues. The germline CDR1 and CDR2 sequences are ENHRY and SYGVKD. The CDR3 sequence: CAISVVRTGNTIYF. The DNA of the CDR3 is TGTGCCATCAGTGTGGTCAGGACTGGAAACACCATATATTTT.

The CDR3 DNA reads as TGTGCCAGCAGTTTATTGGGCGGGGGACTGGATGGCTACACCTTC. Encoded protein: CASSLLGGGLDGYTF. The chain carries TRBV27 and TRBJ1-2; D possibly corresponds to TRBD1 (5 bases). V was shortened by 1 base and J by 6 bases, with 15 bases between the two germline ends. The CDR3 is made up of 15 amino acids. Germline V gives CDR1 MNHEY, CDR2 SMNVEV (reference sequence).

J is TRBJ2-1 and V is TRBV12-5; 8 bases line up with TRBD1. V was pared by 6 bases and J by 7 bases, with 8 bases of the junction left unmatched. Germline CDR1 is LGHNT and CDR2 is FRNRAP. This CDR3 comprises 14 residues. The DNA for the CDR3 is TGTGCTAGTGGAAAAGGGACAGGAGGGAATGAGCAGTTCTTC. This gives the protein CASGKGTGGNEQFF.

The rearrangement links TRBV30 to TRBJ1-4, with TRBD1 as a possible D gene (5 bases). CDR3 length: 12 amino acids. Germline CDR1 GTSNPN, CDR2 SVGIG (reference sequence). V lost 2 bases and J lost 8, with 9 bases in between. As DNA, the CDR3 is TGTGCCTGGAGTCAGGAGGGGGAAAAACTGTTTTTT. It yields the protein CAWSQEGEKLFF.

This chain links TRBV29-1 with TRBJ1-6; 7 positions agree with TRBD1. Germline V gene lookup returns CDR1 SQVTM and CDR2 ANQGSEA. V dropped 6 bases and J dropped 6; count of bases not matched to a gene: 8. This CDR3 is built from 14 residues. CDR3 nucleotide sequence: TGCAGCGTAGACAGGGATGCCACTAATTCACCCCTCCACTTT. It yields the protein CSVDRDATNSPLHF.

J is TRBJ1-3 and V is TRBV6-5; no definite D call. The V end lost 5 bases, the J end lost 1 base, and 9 bases lay between the germline ends. The CDR3 length is 14 residues. Per the germline V gene, CDR1 is MNHEY and CDR2 is SVGAGI. For the CDR3, the DNA is TGTGCCAGCAGTATGCGGGCTTCTGGAAACACCATATATTTT. It codes for CASSMRASGNTIYF.

The chain couples TRBV20-1 to TRBJ1-5; perhaps TRBD1 as D (6 bases). The CDR3 runs to 13 residues. From germline, CDR1 is DFQATT and CDR2 SNEGSKA (reference sequence). Trimming shortened V by 3 bases and J by 5 bases, and 11 bases separated the two germline ends. This chain's CDR3 is CSASWGHDQPQHF. The DNA of the CDR3 is TGCAGTGCTAGTTGGGGACACGATCAGCCCCAGCATTTT.

The chain combines TRBV27 with TRBJ1-2; D uncertain. Germline V gives CDR1 MNHEY, CDR2 SMNVEV (reference sequence). This CDR3 has 14 amino acids. Trimming shortened V by 6 bases and J by 1 base, and 12 bases separated the two germline ends. The CDR3 sequence: CASRPLGLNYGYTF. In nucleotides, the CDR3 is TGTGCCAGCAGGCCCTTGGGCCTTAACTATGGCTACACCTTC.

This rearrangement joins TRBV4-2 to TRBJ1-5; the D gene is possibly TRBD1 (6 bases). The CDR3 loop spans 17 amino acids. Per germline, CDR1 LGHNA and CDR2 YNFKEQ. Trimming took off 1 base at V and 2 bases at J, with 15 bases between the two ends. In DNA, the CDR3 is TGTGCCAGCAGCCAAGCGGACCGGGACAATGGCAATCAGCCCCAGCATTTT. Its translation: CASSQADRDNGNQPQHF.

The chain links TRBV2 to TRBJ2-2, with TRBD2 matching 9 bases. Losses at the gene ends were 6 bases for V and 2 bases for J; bases not matched to a gene: 7. This CDR3 is built from 16 residues. The germline CDR1 and CDR2 sequences are SNHLY and FYNNEI. CDR3 region: CASRESGGPNTGELFF. CDR3 in DNA: TGTGCCAGCAGGGAGAGCGGGGGGCCAAACACCGGGGAGCTGTTTTTT.

The V gene is TRBV6-4, the J gene TRBJ1-1, with 7 bases matching TRBD1. Germline CDR1 reads MRHNA; CDR2 reads SNTAGT. The CDR3 is 13 residues long. J gave up 4 bases and V 4 bases, and 3 bases lay outside the gene matches. CDR3 nucleotides: TGTGCCAGCAGTGCGCAGGGGGGCACTGAAGCTTTCTTT. Protein: CASSAQGGTEAFF.

This sequence joins TRBV6-5 and TRBJ1-5; D is uncertain. The V gene's germline CDR1 is MNHEY and CDR2 SVGAGI. Trimming took 0 bases from V and 3 from J, leaving 6 bases between them. This CDR3 has 14 amino acids. The CDR3: CASSYSGVNQPQHF. The CDR3 nucleotides are TGTGCCAGCAGTTACTCGGGAGTCAATCAGCCCCAGCATTTT.

The chain carries TRBV27 and TRBJ2-1; TRBD2 matches 12 bases. The V gene's germline CDR1 is MNHEY and CDR2 SMNVEV (reference sequence). The CDR3 consists of 16 residues. V dropped 5 bases and J dropped 4; count of bases not matched to a gene: 6. This chain's CDR3 is CASSLRLAGVYNEQFF. CDR3 in DNA: TGTGCCAGCAGTCTTAGACTAGCGGGGGTTTACAATGAGCAGTTCTTC.

V is TRBV28 and J is TRBJ1-6; D gene uncertain. Trimming removed 3 bases at V and 7 bases at J, with 19 bases between. The CDR3 length is 17 residues. CDR1 MDHEN and CDR2 SYDVKM come from the germline V gene. This chain's CDR3 is CASSFVQIGLTNSPLHF. The CDR3 bases are TGTGCCAGCAGTTTCGTACAAATCGGGTTGACCAATTCACCCCTCCACTTT. Filled out from reference TRBV28 and TRBJ1-6, the complete variable domain reads DVKVTQSSRYLVKRTGEKVFLECVQDMDHENMFWYRQDPGLGLRLIYFSYDVKMKEKGDIPEGYSVSREKKERFSLILESASTNQTSMYLCASSFVQIGLTNSPLHFGNGTRLTVT.

The chain has TRBV19 and TRBJ1-2; D is unresolved. From germline, CDR1 is LNHDA and CDR2 SQIVND (reference sequence). The CDR3 loop spans 13 amino acids. Trimming took off 3 bases at V and 4 bases at J, with 9 bases between the two ends. The CDR3 DNA sequence: TGTGCCAGTAGTATTCAGGCCTTCTATGGCTACACCTTC. This translates into CASSIQAFYGYTF.

The chain carries TRBV4-2 and TRBJ1-5; D ambiguous. The CDR3 has 15 amino acids. Germline V gene lookup returns CDR1 LGHNA and CDR2 YNFKEQ. Trimming took off 0 bases at V and 0 bases at J, with 6 bases between the two ends. The CDR3 is CASSQETDSNQPQHF. The CDR3 region has the DNA TGTGCCAGCAGCCAAGAGACTGATAGCAATCAGCCCCAGCATTTT.

The chain is built from TRBV12-3 or TRBV12-4 and TRBJ2-2; 7 nucleotides align to TRBD1. This CDR3 is 13 amino acids long. V dropped 5 bases and J dropped 6; count of bases not matched to a gene: 3. CDR3 region: CASSPTGSGELFF. CDR3 nucleotide sequence: TGTGCCAGCAGTCCGACAGGGTCCGGGGAGCTGTTTTTT.

In DNA form, the CDR3 reads TGTGCCAGCAGTGAAGGGAAGGGGGCTAGCTATGGCTACACCTTC. Amino acid sequence: CASSEGKGASYGYTF. V usage is TRBV6-4 and J usage is TRBJ1-2, with TRBD1 identical over 7 bases. Per the germline V gene, CDR1 is MRHNA and CDR2 is SNTAGT. The CDR3 sequence is 15 residues long. V gave up 3 bases and J gave up 4 bases; unmatched junction bases: 8.

This chain connects TRBV6-4 to TRBJ2-3; possible D gene TRBD2, 6 bases. This CDR3 region has 13 residues. The ends were cut back, 3 bases at V and 2 bases at J, with 6 bases in the middle. Looked up from germline, CDR1 is MRHNA and CDR2 is SNTAGT. CDR3 sequence: CASSERDTDTQYF. Here the CDR3 DNA reads TGTGCCAGCAGTGAGCGGGACACAGATACGCAGTATTTT.

This rearrangement joins TRBV5-1 to TRBJ2-1; 11 nucleotides agree with TRBD2. Germline V lookup: CDR1 SGHRS, CDR2 YFSETQ. The J segment lost 4 bases and the V segment lost 4 bases, leaving 7 bases of the junction unmatched. The CDR3 contains 16 residues. The CDR3, as DNA: TGCGCCAGCAGCCAGGGGGGACTAGCGGCATACAATGAGCAGTTCTTC. It encodes CASSQGGLAAYNEQFF.